Shown below are 12 T cell receptor beta chains from a single sample sequenced in a study of shared clonotypes between healthy human individuals. Here immunoSEQ multiplex PCR was the method, and the copy in TCRdb shows in-frame clones only, minus some. The data contain nearly 500,000 clones, roughly four fifths of them singletons. The sample consisted of PBMCs. These receptors originate from a woman between 35 and 50 years old in good health. Some clones in this sample may be carry-over from other donors' samples.

This clone appeared once. This chain links TRBV9 with TRBJ2-3; 9 bases fit TRBD1. In germline, CDR1 is SGDLS, CDR2 YYNGEE. This CDR3 is 16 amino acids long. The trim removed 2 bases at V and 4 bases at J, leaving 8 bases unmatched. The CDR3 reads CASSVTGGSWPDTQYF. The CDR3 region has the DNA TGTGCCAGCAGCGTGACAGGGGGAAGTTGGCCAGATACGCAGTATTTT.

CDR3 sequence (DNA): TGTGCCAGCAGTGCCCCCGGGACAGGGGAGTACTATGGCTACACCTTC. It codes for CASSAPGTGEYYGYTF. The V and J genes are TRBV25-1 and TRBJ1-2, with 10 nucleotides matching TRBD1. CDR1 is MGHDK and CDR2 is SYGVNS in the germline V gene. With 4 bases clipped from V and 3 bases from J, the junction kept 8 bases outside the gene matches. This CDR3 has 16 residues.

This clone showed up just a few times. The sample holds other DNA sequences that translate to the same CDR3. The gene calls are TRBV5-6 and TRBJ1-2; D is uncertain. The CDR3 is 12 residues long. Trimming left V 4 bases short and J 2 bases short, with 6 bases between. The germline gives CDR1 SGHDT, CDR2 YYEEEE. The CDR3: CASSLTNYGYTF. The CDR3 nucleotides are TGTGCCAGCAGCCTAACGAACTATGGCTACACCTTC.

The chain joins TRBV5-1 to TRBJ2-7, with 8 bases that match TRBD2. The CDR3 runs 14 residues. Germline-derived CDR1 and CDR2 are SGHRS and YFSETQ. V shed 0 bases and J 4 bases; nucleotides not matched to a gene: 3. The CDR3 coding sequence is TGCGCCAGCAGCTTGGACACTAGCGGATACGAGCAGTACTTC. Encoded protein: CASSLDTSGYEQYF.

V and J are TRBV5-1 and TRBJ2-7; D uncertain. CDR1 is SGHRS, CDR2 YFSETQ, per germline. V dropped 5 bases and J dropped 4 bases, with 13 bases sitting between them. The CDR3 sequence is 13 residues long. The CDR3 region is CASRADVGYEQYF. The DNA for the CDR3 is TGCGCCAGCAGGGCCGACGTGGGGTACGAGCAGTACTTC. Supplemented by reference TRBV5-1 and TRBJ2-7, the full variable domain reads KAGVTQTPRYLIKTRGQQVTLSCSPISGHRSVSWYQQTPGQGLQFLFEYFSETQRNKGNFPGRFSGRQFSNSRSEMNVSTLELGDSALYLCASRADVGYEQYFGPGTRLTVT.

This clone was seen once. The chain uses TRBV5-1 and TRBJ2-6; D is unclear. Germline V lookup: CDR1 SGHRS, CDR2 YFSETQ. Trimming cost V 4 bases and J 0 bases, with 5 bases left between them. The CDR3 consists of 14 residues. CDR3 bases: TGCGCCAGCAGCGTCTCCTCTGGGGCCAACGTCCTGACTTTC. Protein product: CASSVSSGANVLTF.

This clone was observed a handful of times. V is TRBV5-4 and J is TRBJ2-7; TRBD1 is a possible D gene (5 bases). CDR1 is SGHNT, CDR2 YYREEE, per germline (reference sequence). CDR3 length equals 12 residues. Trimming took 3 bases from V and 3 from J, leaving 7 bases between them. The CDR3 protein is CASSSDSYEQYF. The DNA of the CDR3 is TGTGCCAGCAGCTCCGACAGCTACGAGCAGTACTTC.

The chain is built from TRBV7-9 and TRBJ1-4; a possible D gene is TRBD1 (6 bases). V lost 11 bases, J lost 7 bases, and 20 bases lay in between. In germline, CDR1 is SEHNR, CDR2 FQNEAQ (reference sequence). There are 14 residues in the CDR3. CDR3 DNA: TGTGCCTCTCGCTCGGGGGCTGATAGTGAAAAACTGTTTTTT. Its protein is CASRSGADSEKLFF.

This clone has a single count. V and J are TRBV7-9 and TRBJ2-5; D gene uncertain. Germline values: CDR1 SEHNR, CDR2 FQNEAQ (reference sequence). The V end was cut by 7 bases, the J end by 3 bases, with 12 bases between. The CDR3 totals 13 residues. The CDR3 sequence: CASTQLAEETQYF. CDR3 DNA: TGTGCCAGCACCCAACTCGCGGAAGAGACCCAGTACTTC.

The chain recombines TRBV11-2 with TRBJ2-6; 9 nucleotides match TRBD2. Germline CDR1 and CDR2: SGHAT and FQNNGV. There are 17 residues in the CDR3. With V trimmed by 1 base and J by 1 base, 2 bases remained unmatched. CDR3 in DNA: TGTGCCAGCAGCTTAGGGGCGGGAGGGTCTGGGGCCAACGTCCTGACTTTC. Amino acids: CASSLGAGGSGANVLTF.

This sequence joins TRBV7-9 and TRBJ2-3; 10 nucleotides line up with TRBD2. V lost 4 bases, J lost 7 bases, and 8 bases stayed unmatched. CDR3 length: 15 amino acids. In germline, CDR1 is SEHNR, CDR2 FQNEAQ (reference sequence). The CDR3 DNA follows: TGTGCCAGCAGCTCCTTATTACTAGCGGGAAATACGCAGTATTTT. This gives the protein CASSSLLLAGNTQYF.

The genes are TRBV30 and TRBJ2-4; no clear D. There are 13 residues in the CDR3. Germline V gives CDR1 GTSNPN, CDR2 SVGIG (reference sequence). V was cut by 3 bases and J by 3 bases, with 9 bases left in between. The CDR3 region has the DNA TGTGCCTGGAGGGGCCCAGTCAAAAACATTCAGTACTTC. Translated, it gives CAWRGPVKNIQYF.